This T cell receptor (beta chain) comes out of a study of OX40 agonist ivuxolimab in advanced cancers. Study details: Every 2 weeks, patients got intravenous ivuxolimab at one of six dose levels (0.01-10 mg/kg).

TCRdb's table, derived via immunoSEQ multiplex PCR, lists solely in-frame clones and lacks some. The sample includes about 80,000 clones, around 87% of them seen just once. The CDR3 is 16 residues long. CDR1 SQVTM and CDR2 ANQGSEA come from the germline V gene. J gave up 1 base and V 6 bases, and 14 bases lay outside the gene matches. Autoimmune disease history or systemic immunosuppression meant exclusion. Source: CD4+ or CD8+ T cells sorted from blood, taken in a trial of the OX40 agonist ivuxolimab. J is TRBJ2-7 and V is TRBV29-1; TRBD2 matches 8 bases. The sequence was obtained from an adult with an advanced solid tumor such as melanoma, head and neck, liver or kidney cancer. CDR3 amino acids: CSVGGDRDLSSYEQYF. In DNA form, the CDR3 reads TGCAGCGTCGGGGGGGACCGGGACTTATCGTCCTACGAGCAGTACTTC.